The TCR beta chain under discussion was sequenced for a study of T cell changes during pregnancy in multiple sclerosis. This table comes from immunoSEQ multiplex PCR, and its TCRdb copy is limited to in-frame clones, with some not included. The data hold about 20,000 clones, with over 65% observed a single time. Germline V lookup: CDR1 SEHNR, CDR2 FQNEAQ (reference sequence). Trimming pared 5 bases from V and 3 bases from J, leaving 10 bases between. This CDR3 is built from 13 residues. Sequences were derived from CD8+ T cells from peripheral blood mononuclear cells, sampled after pregnancy. The chain recombines TRBV7-9 with TRBJ1-2, with D possibly being TRBD1 (5 bases). This clonotype was obtained from a female donor with multiple sclerosis, enrolled in a pregnancy study. CDR3 bases: TGTGCCAGCAGCCCTGACAGATACTATGGCTACACCTTC. Translating gives CASSPDRYYGYTF.